A single sample is the source of the 27 T cell receptor beta chains below, sequenced in a study of TIL therapy for anti-PD-1-resistant metastatic lung cancer (dated by TCRdb to the early 2020s). The sample's time point label is to be understood as: pre-treatment sample, taken before nivolumab and TIL therapy. TCR beta CDR3 regions were amplified from genomic DNA with the immunoSEQ v3 hsTCRB kit using bias-controlled multiplex PCR. Held by TCRdb, this immuneACCESS table contains in-frame sequences only and omits some clones. Under half of the omission traces to an unresolved V gene where checked; the cause of the rest is unknown. This sample lists 45,000 to 60,000 clones; around three quarters were detected once. Clones ranked in the top ten supply 4% to 6% of the sample. This material consisted of blood, taken at baseline. The receptors shown here come from a woman between 30 and 79 years old with non-small cell lung cancer.

This clone turned up a few times. V is TRBV6-5 and J is TRBJ2-2; possible D gene TRBD2, 5 bases. This CDR3 has 14 residues. CDR1 and CDR2 (germline): MNHEY, SVGAGI. V lost 0 bases and J 6 bases, leaving 8 bases between the germline ends. The CDR3 spells CASSYSRVSGELFF. The CDR3 DNA sequence: TGTGCCAGCAGTTACTCGAGGGTATCCGGGGAGCTGTTTTTT.

The V and J genes are TRBV29-1 and TRBJ1-2; 7 nucleotides agree with TRBD1. The V and J ends lost 3 bases and 4 bases, in that order; junction bases with no gene match: 8. The V gene's germline CDR1 is SQVTM and CDR2 ANQGSEA. This CDR3 spans 14 amino acids. The CDR3 nucleotides are TGCAGCGTTGATGTCACAGGGGCGTCCTATGGCTACACCTTC. It codes for CSVDVTGASYGYTF.

This rearrangement joins TRBV2 to TRBJ2-3, with a possible D match to TRBD2 (5 bases). The V end lost 6 bases, the J end lost 2 bases, and 12 bases lay between the germline ends. Looked up from germline, CDR1 is SNHLY and CDR2 is FYNNEI. The CDR3 spans 14 residues. CDR3 in amino acids: CASSLTRFTDTQYF. CDR3 coding DNA: TGTGCCAGCAGCCTTACTAGATTCACAGATACGCAGTATTTT.

V usage is TRBV30 and J usage is TRBJ2-1, with 8 bases matching TRBD2. CDR1 and CDR2 from the germline V gene are GTSNPN and SVGIG (reference sequence). The CDR3 runs 14 residues. J gave up 3 bases and V 8 bases, and 9 bases lay outside the gene matches. CDR3 in DNA: TGTGCCCGCCCGGAGAGCGGGGGCTACAATGAGCAGTTCTTC. This encodes CARPESGGYNEQFF.

The rearrangement links TRBV10-3 to TRBJ1-5, with a tentative D call TRBD1 (6 bases). Germline CDR1 reads ENHRY; CDR2 reads SYGVKD. The V end was cut by 3 bases, the J end by 8 bases, with 20 bases between. This CDR3 contains 16 residues. For the CDR3, the DNA is TGTGCCATCAGTGACCTTCCCGACAGGCCGATCAAGCCCCAGCATTTT. This encodes CAISDLPDRPIKPQHF.

This chain connects TRBV6-6 to TRBJ2-7; D uncertain. The CDR3 length is 15 residues. V dropped 2 bases and J dropped 5 bases, with 16 bases sitting between them. CDR1 MNHNY and CDR2 SVGAGI come from the germline V gene (reference sequence). The CDR3 protein is CASSYVTRAFDEQYF. The CDR3 DNA sequence: TGTGCCAGCAGTTACGTCACCCGGGCGTTCGACGAGCAGTACTTC.

The chain recombines TRBV13 with TRBJ1-2; D possibly corresponds to TRBD1 (5 bases). The CDR3 runs to 15 residues. V was pared by 3 bases and J by 6 bases, with 17 bases between. Germline lookup yields CDR1 PRHDT and CDR2 FYEKMQ (reference sequence). Here the CDR3 DNA reads TGTGCCAGCAGCTTGTGGGGGGGACTTTCGGATGGCTACACCTTC. This translates into CASSLWGGLSDGYTF.

V usage is TRBV5-5 and J usage is TRBJ1-1, with TRBD1 matching 7 bases. J lost 4 bases, V lost 2 bases, and 5 bases had no gene match. Germline loops: CDR1 SGHKS, CDR2 YYEKEE (reference sequence). The CDR3 totals 14 residues. CDR3 loop: CASSLGGTVTEAFF. The CDR3 DNA follows: TGTGCCAGCAGCTTAGGGGGGACAGTCACTGAAGCTTTCTTT.

The chain joins TRBV6-1 to TRBJ1-4; no clear D gene. Germline V gene sequence: CDR1 MNHNS, CDR2 SASEGT. CDR3 size: 16 residues. Trimming took off 1 base at V and 0 bases at J, with 9 bases between the two ends. The DNA of the CDR3 is TGTGCCAGCAGTGAAGGGTGGGGAGCAACTAATGAAAAACTGTTTTTT. Residues: CASSEGWGATNEKLFF.

The chain links TRBV6-1 to TRBJ2-7; D is unresolved. The CDR3 runs to 15 residues. Germline CDR1 reads MNHNS; CDR2 reads SASEGT. V was shortened by 4 bases and J by 0 bases, with 13 bases between the two germline ends. The DNA for the CDR3 is TGTGCCAGCAGTGTCTTGCGGATGAGCTCCTACGAGCAGTACTTC. Translated, it gives CASSVLRMSSYEQYF.

The V and J genes are TRBV5-1 and TRBJ2-7, with TRBD1 matching 9 bases. Germline lookup yields CDR1 SGHRS and CDR2 YFSETQ. Trimming cost V 4 bases and J 3 bases; bases outside gene matches: 8. The CDR3 is 15 amino acids. CDR3 amino acids: CASSVGGTGLYEQYF. The CDR3 coding sequence is TGCGCCAGCAGCGTAGGAGGGACAGGGCTCTACGAGCAGTACTTC.

The table lists this clone with a few counts. V and J are TRBV7-9 and TRBJ2-7; D gene unclear. This CDR3 comprises 12 residues. CDR1 is SEHNR and CDR2 is FQNEAQ in the germline V gene (reference sequence). Between the trimmed V and J ends, which lost 6 bases and 11 bases, there was a span of 17 bases. CDR3 sequence reads: CASSYSVDLEYF. CDR3 nucleotides: TGTGCCAGCAGTTATTCCGTAGACTTGGAGTACTTC.

The gene calls are TRBV11-2 and TRBJ1-1; a possible D gene is TRBD1 (5 bases). V lost 2 bases and J 5 bases, leaving 12 bases between the germline ends. The CDR3 runs to 14 residues. Germline CDR1 and CDR2: SGHAT and FQNNGV. CDR3 coding DNA: TGTGCCAGCAGCTTAAGAGGGGAGTCGACTGAAGCTTTCTTT. This sequence encodes CASSLRGESTEAFF. The full variable domain, its missing parts supplied by reference TRBV11-2 and TRBJ1-1, is EAGVAQSPRYKIIEKRQSVAFWCNPISGHATLYWYQQILGQGPKLLIQFQNNGVVDDSQLPKDRFSAERLKGVDSTLKIQPAKLEDSAVYLCASSLRGESTEAFFGQGTRLTVV.

The chain employs TRBV6-6 and TRBJ1-5; D possibly corresponds to TRBD1 (5 bases). The V and J ends lost 4 bases and 3 bases respectively, with 13 bases between them. CDR1 and CDR2 (germline): MNHNY, SVGAGI (reference sequence). CDR3 length equals 15 residues. The CDR3 region has the DNA TGTGCCAGCAGTTCCCCCCGGGACTTCAATCAGCCCCAGCATTTT. Its protein is CASSSPRDFNQPQHF.

J is TRBJ2-7 and V is TRBV5-5; TRBD1 agrees at 7 bases. CDR1 is SGHKS, CDR2 YYEKEE, per germline (reference sequence). Trimming cost V 0 bases and J 4 bases; bases outside gene matches: 7. This CDR3 has 15 amino acids. This CDR3 reads CASSLETGISYEQYF. The CDR3, as DNA: TGTGCCAGCAGCTTGGAGACAGGGATATCGTACGAGCAGTACTTC.

This chain joins TRBV19 and TRBJ1-2; D gene uncertain. V lost 9 bases and J lost 2, with 10 bases in between. Germline V gene sequence: CDR1 LNHDA, CDR2 SQIVND (reference sequence). The CDR3 is 12 amino acids. This chain's CDR3 is CASGKRNYGYTF. The CDR3 DNA is TGTGCCAGCGGGAAGCGAAACTATGGCTACACCTTC.

The rearrangement uses TRBV11-2 and TRBJ1-2; 10 bases agree with TRBD1. Germline V gene data show CDR1 as SGHAT and CDR2 as FQNNGV. This CDR3 spans 16 amino acids. The J segment lost 4 bases and the V segment lost 5 bases, leaving 10 bases of the junction unmatched. CDR3 DNA sequence: TGTGCCAGCAGCCTTCCCGGGACAGGGGAGGTCTATGGCTACACCTTC. It codes for CASSLPGTGEVYGYTF.

Concerning this clone itself: At one boundary the junction diverges from the germline segment, which might be a read error. The chain carries TRBV9 and TRBJ2-1, with D maybe TRBD2 (6 bases). Germline V gene lookup returns CDR1 SGDLS and CDR2 YYNGEE. The CDR3 is 15 residues long. CDR3 in DNA: TGTGCTAGCAGCGTAGCGGCTAGCTGGTACAATGAGCAGTTCTTC. Translation gives CASSVAASWYNEQFF.

Points on this clone: The junction does not match germline at one end; this may be a read error. J is TRBJ2-1 and V is TRBV2, with D possibly being TRBD1 (5 bases). Germline values: CDR1 SNHLY, CDR2 FYNNEI. The length of the CDR3 is 13 residues. CDR3 DNA sequence: TGTGCCACCAGTTTCCAGGGTTGGAATGAGCAGTTCTTC. As protein: CATSFQGWNEQFF. Using reference TRBV2 and TRBJ2-1 for the parts outside the CDR3, the full variable domain is EPEVTQTPSHQVTQMGQEVILRCVPISNHLYFYWYRQILGQKVEFLVSFYNNEISEKSEIFDDQFSVERPDGSNFTLKIRSTKLEDSAMYFCATSFQGWNEQFFGPGTRLTVL.

DNA for the CDR3: TGTGCCAGCAGCTTCCAACAGGGACCCACTGAAGCTTTCTTT. This codes for CASSFQQGPTEAFF. The chain recombines TRBV11-2 with TRBJ1-1; D might be TRBD1 (6 bases). Trimming removed 3 bases from V and 4 bases from J, with 12 bases in between. From germline, CDR1 is SGHAT and CDR2 FQNNGV. The CDR3 runs to 14 residues.

V is TRBV15 and J is TRBJ1-4; D is undetermined. Germline V gene data show CDR1 as LNHNV and CDR2 as YYDKDF (reference sequence). V was shortened by 0 bases and J by 10 bases, with 6 bases between the two germline ends. The CDR3 extends over 12 amino acids. This CDR3 reads CATSRDRGKLFF. In DNA, the CDR3 is TGTGCCACCAGCAGAGATCGGGGAAAACTGTTTTTT.

The rearrangement uses TRBV2 and TRBJ2-1; 7 bases line up with TRBD2. The CDR3 covers 14 residues. J gave up 0 bases and V 6 bases, and 2 bases lay outside the gene matches. Germline-derived CDR1 and CDR2 are SNHLY and FYNNEI. CDR3 residues: CASRGGSSYNEQFF. The CDR3 DNA reads TGTGCCAGCAGAGGCGGGAGCTCCTACAATGAGCAGTTCTTC.

This rearrangement joins TRBV2 to TRBJ2-1; D is undetermined. The V and J ends lost 6 bases and 5 bases respectively, with 14 bases between them. CDR3 length: 14 amino acids. Germline V CDR1 and CDR2: SNHLY, FYNNEI. CDR3 in DNA: TGTGCCAGCAGATCCCGAACATTGGACAATGAGCAGTTCTTC. It codes for CASRSRTLDNEQFF.

This sequence joins TRBV5-1 and TRBJ2-1; TRBD2 matches 14 bases. This CDR3 region has 16 residues. The V gene's germline CDR1 is SGHRS and CDR2 YFSETQ. Trimming took 4 bases from V and 7 from J; bases not matched to a gene: 7. The CDR3 nucleotides are TGCGCCAGCAGCCCGGGACTAGCGGGAGTCGGAAATGAGCAGTTCTTC. Translated, it gives CASSPGLAGVGNEQFF.

The chain combines TRBV5-1 with TRBJ1-3, with no clear D. The CDR3 loop spans 15 amino acids. Deletions cut 6 bases from V and 0 bases from J, with 13 bases between. Germline values: CDR1 SGHRS, CDR2 YFSETQ. The CDR3: CASTWFPDSGNTIYF. CDR3 DNA: TGCGCCAGCACGTGGTTTCCCGACTCTGGAAACACCATATATTTT.

The chain uses TRBV18 and TRBJ1-3, with D possibly TRBD1 on 6 matching bases. The germline V gene encodes CDR1 KGHSH and CDR2 LQKENI. The CDR3 sequence is 15 residues long. V was trimmed by 3 bases and J by 6 bases, leaving 15 bases between them. The CDR3 DNA reads as TGTGCCAGCTCACCGCGGGACAAAGGATCAAACACCATATATTTT. Translation gives CASSPRDKGSNTIYF.

This chain joins TRBV27 and TRBJ2-7; the D gene is possibly TRBD2 (6 bases). CDR3 length: 14 residues. V lost 0 bases to trimming and J lost 7 bases, with 13 bases between them. Looked up from germline, CDR1 is MNHEY and CDR2 is SMNVEV (reference sequence). The CDR3 DNA sequence: TGTGCCAGCAGTTTATCGATGGGAGGAATTGAGCAGTACTTC. Translation gives CASSLSMGGIEQYF.